The entry below describes one TCR beta chain. This entry belongs to a study of blood T cell repertoires in COVID-19. This table comes from immunoSEQ multiplex PCR, and its TCRdb copy is limited to in-frame clones, with some not included. This table has about 76,000 clones, around 80% appearing once. CDR1 and CDR2 from the germline V gene are SGHTA and FQGTGA. J lost 3 bases, V lost 5 bases, and 4 bases had no gene match. This CDR3 contains 14 residues. V is TRBV7-3 and J is TRBJ2-1, with 7 bases identical to TRBD2. This receptor was obtained from a human donor in a cohort sampled during active COVID-19. The sample comprised peripheral blood. The CDR3 protein is CASSPRTSYNEQFF. For the CDR3, the DNA is TGTGCCAGCAGCCCTCGGACTAGCTACAATGAGCAGTTCTTC.